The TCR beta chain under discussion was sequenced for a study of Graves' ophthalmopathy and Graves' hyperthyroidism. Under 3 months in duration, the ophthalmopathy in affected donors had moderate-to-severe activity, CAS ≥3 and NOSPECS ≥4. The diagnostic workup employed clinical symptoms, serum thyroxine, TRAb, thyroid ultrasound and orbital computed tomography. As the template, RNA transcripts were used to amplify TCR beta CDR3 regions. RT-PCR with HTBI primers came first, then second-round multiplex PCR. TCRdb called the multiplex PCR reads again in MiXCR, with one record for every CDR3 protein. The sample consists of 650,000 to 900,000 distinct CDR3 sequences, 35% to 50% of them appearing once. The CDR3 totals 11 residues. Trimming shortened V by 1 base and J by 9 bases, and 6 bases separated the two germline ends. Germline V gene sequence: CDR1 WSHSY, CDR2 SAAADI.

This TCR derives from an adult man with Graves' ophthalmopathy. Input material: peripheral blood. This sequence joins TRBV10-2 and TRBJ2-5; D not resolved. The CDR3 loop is CASSELEPQYF. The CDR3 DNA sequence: TGCGCCAGCAGTGAGTTGGAGCCCCAGTACTTC.